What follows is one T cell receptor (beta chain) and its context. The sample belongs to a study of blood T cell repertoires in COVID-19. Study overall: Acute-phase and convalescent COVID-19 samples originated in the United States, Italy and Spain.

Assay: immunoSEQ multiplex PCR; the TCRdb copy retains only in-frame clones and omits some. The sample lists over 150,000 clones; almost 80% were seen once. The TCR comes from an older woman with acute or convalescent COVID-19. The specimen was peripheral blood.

The CDR3: CATSDPGLAGASEQFF. The CDR3 DNA is TGTGCCACCAGTGACCCGGGACTAGCGGGAGCAAGTGAGCAGTTCTTC. The V gene is TRBV24-1, the J gene TRBJ2-1, with 14 bases identical to TRBD2. Germline-derived CDR1 and CDR2 are KGHDR and SFDVKD. J lost 9 bases, V lost 4 bases, and 7 bases had no gene match. The CDR3 contains 16 residues.